The T cell receptor (beta chain) described here comes from a study of T-cell reconstitution after alpha-beta-depleted transplantation in children. This clonotype was seen only a few times. This CDR3 has 14 amino acids. Trimming stripped 3 bases from V and 2 bases from J, with 13 bases between. Germline V gene lookup returns CDR1 DFQATT and CDR2 SNEGSKA (reference sequence). Library preparation (for TCRbeta) was performed with unique molecular identifiers. TCRdb used MiXCR to reprocess the PCR reads, holding one entry per CDR3 protein. The sample holds around 370,000 distinct CDR3 sequences, about 9.3% seen once.

The sequencing used PBMCs from the stem cell graft donor, collected from the stem cell graft. V is TRBV20-1 and J is TRBJ2-5; a weak D match, TRBD2 (5 bases). The TCR was taken from a human donor who donated a stem cell graft to a child with acute lymphoblastic leukemia. The CDR3 sequence is CSASGFGIQETQYF. Here the CDR3 DNA reads TGCAGTGCTAGTGGGTTCGGGATTCAAGAGACCCAGTACTTC.